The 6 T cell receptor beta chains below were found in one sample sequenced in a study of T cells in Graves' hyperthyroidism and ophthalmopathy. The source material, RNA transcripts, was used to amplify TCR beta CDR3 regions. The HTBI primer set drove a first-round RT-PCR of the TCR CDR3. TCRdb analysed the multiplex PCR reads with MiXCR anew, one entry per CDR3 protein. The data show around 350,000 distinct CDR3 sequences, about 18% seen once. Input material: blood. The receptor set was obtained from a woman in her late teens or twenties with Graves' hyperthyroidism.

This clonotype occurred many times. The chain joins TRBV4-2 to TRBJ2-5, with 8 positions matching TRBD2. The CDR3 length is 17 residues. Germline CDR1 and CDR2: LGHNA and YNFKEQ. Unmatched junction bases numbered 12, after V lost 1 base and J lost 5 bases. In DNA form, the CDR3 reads TGTGCCAGCAGCCAAGGCCTCGGGGGGGGCCAGAGGGAGACCCAGTACTTC. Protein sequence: CASSQGLGGGQRETQYF.

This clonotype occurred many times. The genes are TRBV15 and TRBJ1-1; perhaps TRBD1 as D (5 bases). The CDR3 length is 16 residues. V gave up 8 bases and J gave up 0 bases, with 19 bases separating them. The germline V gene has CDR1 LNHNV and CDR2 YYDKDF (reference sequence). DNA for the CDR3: TGTGCCACCGGTGGTTTTTTGGGGGAATTGAACACTGAAGCTTTCTTT. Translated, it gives CATGGFLGELNTEAFF.

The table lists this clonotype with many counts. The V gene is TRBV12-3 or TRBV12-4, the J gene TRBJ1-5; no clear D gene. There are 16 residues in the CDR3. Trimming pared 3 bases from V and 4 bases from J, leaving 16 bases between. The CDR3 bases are TGTGCCAGCAGTTTGGTCACCTACCGGGGTAATCAGCCCCAGCATTTT. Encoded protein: CASSLVTYRGNQPQHF.

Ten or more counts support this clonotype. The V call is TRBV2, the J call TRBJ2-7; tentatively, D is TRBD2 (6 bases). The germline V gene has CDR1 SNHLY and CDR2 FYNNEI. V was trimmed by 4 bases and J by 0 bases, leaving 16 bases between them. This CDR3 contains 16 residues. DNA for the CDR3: TGTGCCAGCAGTGTACGGAGGGACTTAAGCTCCTACGAGCAGTACTTC. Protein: CASSVRRDLSSYEQYF.

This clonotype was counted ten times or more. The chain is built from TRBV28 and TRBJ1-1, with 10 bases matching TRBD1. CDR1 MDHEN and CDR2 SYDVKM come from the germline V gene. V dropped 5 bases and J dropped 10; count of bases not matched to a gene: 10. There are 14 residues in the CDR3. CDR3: CASSETGGYLGAFF. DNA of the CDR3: TGTGCCAGCAGTGAGACAGGGGGCTATTTGGGAGCTTTCTTT.

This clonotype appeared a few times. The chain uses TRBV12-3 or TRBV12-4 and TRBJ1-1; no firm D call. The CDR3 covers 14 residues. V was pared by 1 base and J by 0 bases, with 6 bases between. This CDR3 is CASSLVVMNTEAFF. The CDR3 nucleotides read TGTGCCAGCAGTTTAGTGGTTATGAACACTGAAGCTTTCTTT.